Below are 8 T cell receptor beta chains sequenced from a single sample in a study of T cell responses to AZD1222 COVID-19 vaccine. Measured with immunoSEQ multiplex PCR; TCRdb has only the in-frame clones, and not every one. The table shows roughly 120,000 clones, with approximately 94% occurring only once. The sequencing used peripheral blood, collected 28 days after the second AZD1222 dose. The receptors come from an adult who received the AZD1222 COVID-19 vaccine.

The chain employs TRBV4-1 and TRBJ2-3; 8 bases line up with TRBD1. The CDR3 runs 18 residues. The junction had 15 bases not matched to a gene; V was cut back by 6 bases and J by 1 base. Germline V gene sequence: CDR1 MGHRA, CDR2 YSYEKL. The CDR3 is CASSRYHRGIGGTDTQYF. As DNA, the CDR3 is TGCGCCAGCAGTCGATACCACAGGGGGATAGGTGGCACAGATACGCAGTATTTT.

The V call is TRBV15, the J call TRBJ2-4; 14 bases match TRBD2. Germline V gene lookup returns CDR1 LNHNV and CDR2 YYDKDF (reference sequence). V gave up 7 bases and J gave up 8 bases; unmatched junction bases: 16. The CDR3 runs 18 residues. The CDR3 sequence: CATTPRGLAGERGYIQYF. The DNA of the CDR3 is TGTGCCACCACCCCTAGGGGACTAGCGGGAGAACGAGGGTACATTCAGTACTTC.

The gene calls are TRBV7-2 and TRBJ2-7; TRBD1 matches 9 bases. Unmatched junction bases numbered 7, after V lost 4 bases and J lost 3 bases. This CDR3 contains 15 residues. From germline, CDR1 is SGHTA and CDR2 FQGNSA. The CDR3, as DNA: TGTGCCAGCAGCTATGGCGGGACAGGGCGCTACGAGCAGTACTTC. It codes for CASSYGGTGRYEQYF.

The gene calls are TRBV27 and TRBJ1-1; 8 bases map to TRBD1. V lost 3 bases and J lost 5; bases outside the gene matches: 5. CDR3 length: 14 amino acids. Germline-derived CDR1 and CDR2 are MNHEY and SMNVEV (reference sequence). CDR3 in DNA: TGTGCCAGCAGTTTCAGGGGGCGAAGGACTGAAGCTTTCTTT. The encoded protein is CASSFRGRRTEAFF.

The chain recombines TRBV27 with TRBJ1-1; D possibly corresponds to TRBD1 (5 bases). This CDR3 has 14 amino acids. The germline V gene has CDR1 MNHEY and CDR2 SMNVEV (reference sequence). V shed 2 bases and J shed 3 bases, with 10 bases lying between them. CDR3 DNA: TGTGCCAGCAGTTTAGCCAGGGCGGACACTGAAGCTTTCTTT. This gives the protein CASSLARADTEAFF.

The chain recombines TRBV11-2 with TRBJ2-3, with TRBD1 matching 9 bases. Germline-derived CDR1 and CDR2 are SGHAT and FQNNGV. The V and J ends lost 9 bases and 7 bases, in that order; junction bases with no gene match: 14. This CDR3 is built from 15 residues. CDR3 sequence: CASSPRDRDRYTQYF. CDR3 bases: TGTGCCAGTAGCCCGAGGGACAGGGATCGATATACGCAGTATTTT.

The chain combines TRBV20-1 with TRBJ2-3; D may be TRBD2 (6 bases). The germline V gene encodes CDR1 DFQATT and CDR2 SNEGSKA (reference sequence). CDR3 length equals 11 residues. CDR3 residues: CSPGVGDTQYF. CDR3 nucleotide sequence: TGCTCCCCGGGGGTTGGAGATACGCAGTATTTT.

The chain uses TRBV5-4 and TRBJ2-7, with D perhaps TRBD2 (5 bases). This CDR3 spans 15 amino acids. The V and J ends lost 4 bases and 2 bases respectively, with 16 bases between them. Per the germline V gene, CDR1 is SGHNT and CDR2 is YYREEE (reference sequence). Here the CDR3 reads CASSPGGLAAYEQYF. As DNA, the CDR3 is TGTGCCAGCAGCCCGGGCGGCCTAGCTGCCTACGAGCAGTACTTC.